The 17 T cell receptor beta chains listed next were all sequenced from one sample in a study of post-analysis software for immune sequencing data. These receptors have no known antigen. The TCR beta cDNA libraries carried unique molecular identifiers. TCRdb redid the calling of the PCR reads with MiXCR, one entry per CDR3 protein. The profile shows hundreds of thousands of distinct CDR3 sequences, roughly three fifths of them singletons. Study-level findings and limits: In patients, TRBV5-6, TRBV5-1 and TRBV20-1 belonged to five TRBV segments found more frequently than in controls.

The sequencing sample was made of blood. The receptors shown here come from a girl aged 2 to 9 with multiple sclerosis.

The genes are TRBV25-1 and TRBJ2-1; a weak D match, TRBD1 (6 bases). Germline CDR1 is MGHDK and CDR2 is SYGVNS. The CDR3 covers 16 residues. The V end lost 6 bases, the J end lost 1 base, and 16 bases lay between the germline ends. The CDR3 DNA follows: TGTGCCAGCAGCCCTAGGGGCAGGGGTTCCTACAATGAGCAGTTCTTC. This sequence encodes CASSPRGRGSYNEQFF.

This clonotype was found a few times. The chain recombines TRBV25-1 with TRBJ2-1; 7 nucleotides match TRBD1. With 1 base clipped from V and 2 bases from J, the junction kept 8 bases outside the gene matches. CDR3 length equals 17 residues. Germline V gene sequence: CDR1 MGHDK, CDR2 SYGVNS. CDR3 region: CASSEFSTGTPYNEQFF. The CDR3 DNA reads as TGTGCCAGCAGTGAATTTTCGACAGGGACCCCCTACAATGAGCAGTTCTTC. The whole variable domain, remainder taken from reference TRBV25-1 and TRBJ2-1, is EADIYQTPRYLVIGTGKKITLECSQTMGHDKMYWYQQDPGMELHLIHYSYGVNSTEKGDLSSESTVSRIRTEHFPLTLESARPSHTSQYLCASSEFSTGTPYNEQFFGPGTRLTVL.

This clonotype was detected only a few times. This chain uses TRBV7-2 with TRBJ2-3; no clear D gene. The CDR3 runs 15 residues. Looked up from germline, CDR1 is SGHTA and CDR2 is FQGNSA. V lost 6 bases to trimming and J lost 0 bases, with 13 bases between them. The CDR3 loop reads CASSNRAVSTDTQYF. CDR3 bases: TGTGCCAGCAGTAACAGAGCTGTTAGCACAGATACGCAGTATTTT.

This clonotype was seen a few times. The chain has TRBV12-3 or TRBV12-4 and TRBJ2-7, with D unresolved. V gave up 3 bases and J gave up 6 bases, with 6 bases separating them. The CDR3 loop spans 11 amino acids. CDR3 residues: CASSFRREQYF. The CDR3 nucleotides are TGTGCCAGCAGTTTTAGGCGCGAGCAGTACTTC.

The chain is built from TRBV29-1 and TRBJ1-1; D perhaps matches TRBD1 (5 bases). With 4 bases removed from V and 3 bases from J, the gap between germline ends came to 18 bases. The CDR3 totals 15 residues. From germline, CDR1 is SQVTM and CDR2 ANQGSEA. The chain's CDR3 is CSVVRGERTDTEAFF. The CDR3 nucleotides are TGCAGCGTTGTAAGGGGTGAGAGGACGGACACTGAAGCTTTCTTT.

CDR3 sequence: CASSLAGQGMAYEQYF. The CDR3 DNA reads as TGTGCCAGCAGCTTAGCGGGGCAGGGAATGGCCTACGAGCAGTACTTC. The J gene is TRBJ2-7, the V gene TRBV7-8; tentative D call: TRBD1 (5 bases). The CDR3 spans 16 residues. From germline, CDR1 is SGHVS and CDR2 FQNEAQ. V was clipped by 0 bases and J by 2 bases, with 14 bases between them.

This chain links TRBV11-2 with TRBJ1-1; maybe TRBD1 (5 bases). Per germline, CDR1 SGHAT and CDR2 FQNNGV. V was clipped by 2 bases and J by 11 bases, with 15 bases between them. CDR3 length equals 13 residues. CDR3 DNA: TGTGCCAGCAGCTTAAGGGGCAGGGAGAATGCTTTCTTT. It translates to CASSLRGRENAFF. The variable domain in full, completed from reference TRBV11-2 and TRBJ1-1, reads EAGVAQSPRYKIIEKRQSVAFWCNPISGHATLYWYQQILGQGPKLLIQFQNNGVVDDSQLPKDRFSAERLKGVDSTLKIQPAKLEDSAVYLCASSLRGRENAFFGQGTRLTVV.

V and J are TRBV12-3 or TRBV12-4 and TRBJ2-7, with 9 nucleotides matching TRBD1. This CDR3 has 15 amino acids. J was trimmed by 1 base and V by 2 bases; bases with no gene match: 3. CDR3 sequence: CASSLRQGGSYEQYF. As DNA, the CDR3 is TGTGCCAGCAGTTTACGACAGGGGGGGTCCTACGAGCAGTACTTC.

This chain connects TRBV5-1 to TRBJ2-5; TRBD2 agrees at 8 bases. Germline V gives CDR1 SGHRS, CDR2 YFSETQ. CDR3 length: 16 amino acids. Trimming cost V 4 bases and J 2 bases; bases outside gene matches: 10. CDR3 nucleotide sequence: TGCGCCAGCAGCGGAGCGAGCGGGGGCGCACAAGAGACCCAGTACTTC. It is translated as CASSGASGGAQETQYF.

The sample holds a few counts of this clonotype. CDR3 DNA: TGCAGCGTTGAAGTAGCGGGAGGGACCGGCTACGAGCAGTACTTC. Its translation: CSVEVAGGTGYEQYF. The rearrangement joins TRBV29-1 to TRBJ2-7; 11 nucleotides match TRBD2. This CDR3 contains 15 residues. Trimming took 1 base from V and 3 from J; bases not matched to a gene: 5. The germline CDR1 and CDR2 sequences are SQVTM and ANQGSEA.

This chain joins TRBV6-6 and TRBJ1-4; D gene uncertain. In germline, CDR1 is MNHNY, CDR2 SVGAGI (reference sequence). The CDR3 is 13 amino acids. The V and J ends lost 2 bases and 3 bases respectively, with 4 bases between them. The CDR3 loop is CASSYGANEKLFF. CDR3 in DNA: TGTGCCAGCAGTTACGGGGCTAATGAAAAACTGTTTTTT.

In its sample, this clonotype was seen once. V usage is TRBV9 and J usage is TRBJ1-1; D is undetermined. CDR3 length equals 15 residues. The germline V and J ends were trimmed by 2 bases and 2 bases, with 13 bases remaining between them. Per germline, CDR1 SGDLS and CDR2 YYNGEE. As DNA, the CDR3 is TGTGCCAGCAGCGTCCGAGGAACTAGTAACACTGAAGCTTTCTTT. Translating gives CASSVRGTSNTEAFF.

V is TRBV12-3 or TRBV12-4 and J is TRBJ2-3; TRBD1 agrees at 9 bases. This CDR3 has 15 amino acids. Trimming took 3 bases from V and 5 from J; bases not matched to a gene: 6. CDR3 residues: CASSFGDRVGDTQYF. The CDR3 DNA sequence: TGTGCCAGCAGTTTTGGGGACAGGGTGGGAGATACGCAGTATTTT.

The CDR3 spells CSARGPGLVGADTQYF. The CDR3 DNA reads TGCAGTGCTAGAGGCCCGGGACTAGTGGGCGCAGATACGCAGTATTTT. The V gene is TRBV20-1, the J gene TRBJ2-3; TRBD2 aligns across 8 bases. Germline CDR1 reads DFQATT; CDR2 reads SNEGSKA (reference sequence). The CDR3 runs to 16 residues. Unmatched junction bases numbered 10, after V lost 1 base and J lost 4 bases.

The V and J genes are TRBV5-1 and TRBJ2-1; 13 nucleotides line up with TRBD2. Germline loops: CDR1 SGHRS, CDR2 YFSETQ. V was clipped by 0 bases and J by 9 bases; unmatched bases: 3. This CDR3 is built from 15 residues. The CDR3 loop reads CASSLGLAGGTEQFF. CDR3 nucleotide sequence: TGCGCCAGCAGCTTGGGACTAGCGGGGGGTACTGAGCAGTTCTTC.

The chain recombines TRBV29-1 with TRBJ2-1; no firm D call. The CDR3 is 14 amino acids. Germline V gene lookup returns CDR1 SQVTM and CDR2 ANQGSEA. Trimming took 4 bases from V and 3 from J, leaving 13 bases between them. The CDR3 here is CSVVGSVSYNEQFF. CDR3 nucleotide sequence: TGCAGCGTTGTGGGCAGCGTTAGCTACAATGAGCAGTTCTTC.

This clonotype came up a few times. This chain links TRBV11-2 with TRBJ2-1; TRBD2 agrees at 8 bases. CDR1 and CDR2 from the germline V gene are SGHAT and FQNNGV. V shed 4 bases, J shed 10 bases, and the junction held 21 bases outside the gene matches. The CDR3 runs 18 residues. The CDR3 DNA follows: TGTGCCAGCAGCTCAGGGCGGACTAGCTCCAACCGAGGGAGGGAGCAGTTCTTC. Protein: CASSSGRTSSNRGREQFF.